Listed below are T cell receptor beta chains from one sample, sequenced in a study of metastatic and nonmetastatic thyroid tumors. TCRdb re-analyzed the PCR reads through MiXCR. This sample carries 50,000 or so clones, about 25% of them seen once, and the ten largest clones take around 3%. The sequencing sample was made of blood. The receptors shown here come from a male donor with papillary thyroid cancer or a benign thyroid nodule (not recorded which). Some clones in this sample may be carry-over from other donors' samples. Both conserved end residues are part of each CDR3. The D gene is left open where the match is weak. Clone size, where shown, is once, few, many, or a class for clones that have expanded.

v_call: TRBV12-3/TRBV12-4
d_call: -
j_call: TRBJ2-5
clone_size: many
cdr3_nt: TGTGCCAGCAGTTTATTACAGGGCCGAGAGACCCAGTACTTC
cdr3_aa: CASSLLQGRETQYF

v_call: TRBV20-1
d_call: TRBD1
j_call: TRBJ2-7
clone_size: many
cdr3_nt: TGCAGTGCTTCCCCGACAGGGGCGGGAGAGCAGTACTTC
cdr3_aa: CSASPTGAGEQYF

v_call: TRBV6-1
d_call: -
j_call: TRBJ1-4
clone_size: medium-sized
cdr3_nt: TGTGCCAGCAGCGGACCGGGACGGGAGGGTGAAAAACTGTTTTTT
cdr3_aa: CASSGPGREGEKLFF

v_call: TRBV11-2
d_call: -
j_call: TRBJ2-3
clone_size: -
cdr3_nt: TGTGCCAGCAGCTTAGGGTACGGAGAGAGTACAGATACGCAGTATTTT
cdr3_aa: CASSLGYGESTDTQYF

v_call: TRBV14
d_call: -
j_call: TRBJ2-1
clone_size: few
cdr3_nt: TGTGCCAGCAGCCAGTGGTTTGCGGCACAGGGCTTCTACAATGAGCAGTTCTTC
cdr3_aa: CASSQWFAAQGFYNEQFF

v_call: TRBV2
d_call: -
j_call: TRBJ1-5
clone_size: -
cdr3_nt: TGTGCCAGCAGTGCCACAGACAATCAGCCCCAGCATTTT
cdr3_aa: CASSATDNQPQHF

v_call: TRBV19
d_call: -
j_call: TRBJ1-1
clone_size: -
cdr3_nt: TGTGCCAGTAGTTTCCAAGTAGACACTGAAGCTTTCTTT
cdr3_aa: CASSFQVDTEAFF

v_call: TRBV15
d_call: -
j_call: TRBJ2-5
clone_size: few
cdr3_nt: TGTGCCACCAGCAGAGATAGGCCCGAGACCCAGTACTTC
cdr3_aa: CATSRDRPETQYF

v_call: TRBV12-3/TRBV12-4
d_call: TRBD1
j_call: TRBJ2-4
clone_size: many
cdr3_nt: TGTGCCAGCAGCCACGACAGGGTGTCCAAAAACATTCAGTACTTC
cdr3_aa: CASSHDRVSKNIQYF

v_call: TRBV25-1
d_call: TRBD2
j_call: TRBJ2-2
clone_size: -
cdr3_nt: TGTGCCAGCGTAGCGGGCGCGAACACCGGGGAGCTGTTTTTT
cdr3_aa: CASVAGANTGELFF

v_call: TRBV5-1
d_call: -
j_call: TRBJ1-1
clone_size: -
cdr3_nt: TGCGCCAGCAGCTTGGCCAATCTAAGGGATGAAGCTTTCTTT
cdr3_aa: CASSLANLRDEAFF

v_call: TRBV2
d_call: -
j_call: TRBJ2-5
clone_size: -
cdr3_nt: TGTGCCAGCAGTGGAGAGACCCAGTACTTC
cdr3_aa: CASSGETQYF

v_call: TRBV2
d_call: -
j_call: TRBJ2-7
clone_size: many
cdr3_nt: TGTGCCAGCAGAACCATTAATAGCGCTCGCTCCTACGAGCAGTACTTC
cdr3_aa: CASRTINSARSYEQYF

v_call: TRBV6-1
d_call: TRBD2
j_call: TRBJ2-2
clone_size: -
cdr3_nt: TGTGCCAGCGGGACTAGTCTTGTCGGGGAGCTGTTTTTT
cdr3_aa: CASGTSLVGELFF

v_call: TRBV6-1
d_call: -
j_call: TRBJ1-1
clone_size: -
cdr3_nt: TGTGCCAGCAGTGAAGGAGGCGGCTACGAAGCTTTCTTT
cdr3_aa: CASSEGGGYEAFF

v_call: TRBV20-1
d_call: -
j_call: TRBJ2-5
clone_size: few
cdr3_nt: TGCAGTGCTAGAGATACAACCGGGCAAGAGACCCAGTACTTC
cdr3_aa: CSARDTTGQETQYF

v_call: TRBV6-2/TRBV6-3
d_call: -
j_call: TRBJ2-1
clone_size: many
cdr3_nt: TGTGCCAGCAGTTATGGAGGGAGTGGCCCCTACAATGAGCAGTTCTTC
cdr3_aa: CASSYGGSGPYNEQFF

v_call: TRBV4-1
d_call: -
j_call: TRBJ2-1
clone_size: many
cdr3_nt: TGCGCCAGCAGCCAGGTCCTTTTCGGTGAGCAGTTCTTC
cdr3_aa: CASSQVLFGEQFF

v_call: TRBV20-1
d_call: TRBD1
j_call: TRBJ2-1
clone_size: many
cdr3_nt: TGCAGTGCTCCGGGACAGGGGTGGGATGAGCAGTTCTTC
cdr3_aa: CSAPGQGWDEQFF

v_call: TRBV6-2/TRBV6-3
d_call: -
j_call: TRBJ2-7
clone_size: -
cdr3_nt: TGTGCCAGCAGTTACAGGTTACGGGACGAGCAGTACTTC
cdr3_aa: CASSYRLRDEQYF

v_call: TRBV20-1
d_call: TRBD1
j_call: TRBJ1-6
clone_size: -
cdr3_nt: TGCAGTGCTAGAGATGTGGGACAGGGTAGTTCACCCCTCCACTTT
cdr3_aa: CSARDVGQGSSPLHF

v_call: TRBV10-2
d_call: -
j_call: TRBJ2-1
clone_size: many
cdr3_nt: TGCGCCAGCAGGGTAGGAAATGAGCAGTTCTTC
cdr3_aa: CASRVGNEQFF